The 28 T cell receptor beta chains in this list originate from one sample, sequenced in a study of blood T cell repertoires in COVID-19. The protocol was immunoSEQ multiplex PCR, while the TCRdb copy is restricted to in-frame clones and leaves out a portion. The sample yields roughly 53,000 clones, 85% to 95% seen once. Sequencing input: peripheral blood. Receptor source: a human donor in a cohort sampled during active COVID-19.

The chain has TRBV5-4 and TRBJ1-4; 7 positions agree with TRBD1. With V trimmed by 1 base and J by 4 bases, 1 base remained unmatched. This CDR3 comprises 14 residues. Germline V CDR1 and CDR2: SGHNT, YYREEE (reference sequence). The CDR3 protein is CASSLTGVNEKLFF. The DNA for the CDR3 is TGTGCCAGCAGCTTGACAGGGGTTAATGAAAAACTGTTTTTT.

The chain uses TRBV30 and TRBJ1-2; D unresolved. Germline V CDR1 and CDR2: GTSNPN, SVGIG (reference sequence). This CDR3 is built from 14 residues. V shed 2 bases and J shed 4 bases, with 14 bases lying between them. The DNA of the CDR3 is TGTGCCTGGAGTTCCCGGGTCACCCCCTATGGCTACACCTTC. This gives the protein CAWSSRVTPYGYTF.

V and J are TRBV6-5 and TRBJ2-7; 10 positions match TRBD2. V was pared by 6 bases and J by 5 bases, with 7 bases of the junction left unmatched. The CDR3 contains 14 residues. Germline values: CDR1 MNHEY, CDR2 SVGAGI. CDR3 sequence: CASSRSGRGDEQYF. Written as DNA, the CDR3 is TGTGCCAGCAGCAGAAGCGGGAGGGGGGACGAGCAGTACTTC.

The CDR3 here is CASSFMQDYEQYF. The CDR3 DNA follows: TGCGCCAGCAGCTTTATGCAGGACTACGAGCAGTACTTC. The chain employs TRBV5-1 and TRBJ2-7, with D unclear. Germline CDR1 reads SGHRS; CDR2 reads YFSETQ. CDR3 length: 13 residues. V was clipped by 2 bases and J by 3 bases, with 9 bases between them.

The rearrangement links TRBV4-2 to TRBJ2-7; a possible D gene is TRBD1 (6 bases). This CDR3 has 15 amino acids. V gave up 0 bases and J gave up 2 bases, with 11 bases separating them. Germline V CDR1 and CDR2: LGHNA, YNFKEQ. The CDR3 reads CASSQESRGTYEQYF. The CDR3 DNA is TGTGCCAGCAGCCAAGAATCCAGGGGCACCTACGAGCAGTACTTC.

J is TRBJ2-2 and V is TRBV29-1; tentatively, D is TRBD2 (5 bases). Trimming took 7 bases from V and 0 from J, leaving 9 bases between them. This CDR3 spans 13 amino acids. CDR1 and CDR2 from the germline V gene are SQVTM and ANQGSEA. CDR3 in amino acids: CSAGLANTGELFF. The DNA of the CDR3 is TGCAGCGCTGGACTTGCGAACACCGGGGAGCTGTTTTTT.

The chain links TRBV28 to TRBJ1-3; D gene ambiguous. Germline-derived CDR1 and CDR2 are MDHEN and SYDVKM. CDR3 length equals 12 residues. V dropped 6 bases and J dropped 5 bases, with 8 bases sitting between them. The CDR3: CASRTSRNTIYF. The CDR3 region has the DNA TGTGCCAGCAGGACTAGCCGAAACACCATATATTTT.

V and J are TRBV19 and TRBJ2-5; possibly TRBD2 for D (5 bases). The V end lost 3 bases, the J end lost 4 bases, and 9 bases lay between the germline ends. The germline V gene has CDR1 LNHDA and CDR2 SQIVND (reference sequence). The CDR3 extends over 13 amino acids. This CDR3 reads CASSIDGGETQYF. The CDR3 nucleotides read TGTGCCAGTAGTATCGACGGAGGAGAGACCCAGTACTTC.

In its sample, this clone was seen once. The chain combines TRBV5-4 with TRBJ1-4; the match to TRBD1 covers 8 bases. The CDR3 length is 15 residues. Germline V gives CDR1 SGHNT, CDR2 YYREEE (reference sequence). V was clipped by 4 bases and J by 6 bases; unmatched bases: 8. CDR3 coding DNA: TGTGCCAGCAGCGTAGACAGGGGAATAGATGAAAAACTGTTTTTT. It encodes CASSVDRGIDEKLFF.

The chain is built from TRBV15 and TRBJ1-2; TRBD1 aligns across 10 bases. This CDR3 has 15 amino acids. Germline lookup yields CDR1 LNHNV and CDR2 YYDKDF (reference sequence). The ends lost 0 bases at V and 11 bases at J; junction bases unmatched: 9. The DNA of the CDR3 is TGTGCCACCAGCAGAGAGTCTGGGACAGGGGCTCATTACACCTTC. Amino acids: CATSRESGTGAHYTF.

The CDR3 loop reads CASSWGGVTEAFF. CDR3 nucleotides: TGTGCCAGCAGCTGGGGGGGGGTAACTGAAGCTTTCTTT. V and J are TRBV5-4 and TRBJ1-1, with a tentative D call TRBD1 (5 bases). The CDR3 loop spans 13 amino acids. V gave up 3 bases and J gave up 5 bases, with 11 bases separating them. The germline V gene encodes CDR1 SGHNT and CDR2 YYREEE (reference sequence).

The V and J genes are TRBV3-1 (or the pseudogene TRBV3-2) and TRBJ1-2; D might be TRBD1 (5 bases). The V and J ends lost 0 bases and 8 bases respectively, with 16 bases between them. Germline V gives CDR1 LGHDT, CDR2 YNNKEL (reference sequence). CDR3 size: 15 residues. For the CDR3, the DNA is TGTGCCAGCAGCCAAGAAGGGAGGGGATTATACGGCTACACCTTC. Amino acid sequence: CASSQEGRGLYGYTF.

This clone was seen a single time. The gene calls are TRBV5-1 and TRBJ1-6; D may be TRBD1 (5 bases). V lost 0 bases, J lost 1 base, and 11 bases lay in between. The CDR3 spans 17 residues. The germline gives CDR1 SGHRS, CDR2 YFSETQ. CDR3 sequence: CASSLDRGRSYNSPLHF. DNA for the CDR3: TGCGCCAGCAGCTTGGACCGGGGGAGGTCCTATAATTCACCCCTCCACTTT.

This chain connects TRBV11-2 to TRBJ2-7, with 12 bases lining up with TRBD1. This CDR3 has 15 residues. Germline V lookup: CDR1 SGHAT, CDR2 FQNNGV. The ends lost 4 bases at V and 4 bases at J; junction bases unmatched: 5. The CDR3 DNA reads TGTGCCAGCAGCTCGGGACAGGGGGCAGGTTACGAGCAGTACGTC. It yields the protein CASSSGQGAGYEQYV.

The V call is TRBV10-1, the J call TRBJ1-3, with D hard to call. V shed 8 bases and J shed 0 bases, with 8 bases lying between them. The germline V gene encodes CDR1 WNHNN and CDR2 SYGVQD (reference sequence). This CDR3 contains 13 residues. The DNA for the CDR3 is TGCGCCAGCTCAGATTACTCTGGAAACACCATATATTTT. Translation: CASSDYSGNTIYF.

J is TRBJ1-4 and V is TRBV7-6; D is possibly TRBD1 (5 bases). The germline V gene encodes CDR1 SGHVS and CDR2 FNYEAQ. CDR3 length: 13 amino acids. Trimming took off 5 bases at V and 7 bases at J, with 11 bases between the two ends. The CDR3 bases are TGTGCCAGCAGCCGGACAATTCTTGAAAAACTGTTTTTT. Its translation is CASSRTILEKLFF. The full variable domain, completed using reference TRBV7-6 and TRBJ1-4, is GAGVSQSPRYKVTKRGQDVALRCDPISGHVSLYWYRQALGQGPEFLTYFNYEAQQDKSGLPNDRFSAERPEGSISTLTIQRTEQRDSAMYRCASSRTILEKLFFGSGTQLSVL.

The chain links TRBV28 to TRBJ2-2; 10 bases agree with TRBD2. This CDR3 region has 17 residues. The V gene's germline CDR1 is MDHEN and CDR2 SYDVKM. Unmatched junction bases numbered 9, after V lost 5 bases and J lost 3 bases. The CDR3 region is CASSLAGASIYTGELFF. DNA for the CDR3: TGTGCCAGCAGTCTAGCGGGGGCCTCAATTTACACCGGGGAGCTGTTTTTT. Based on the CDR3 plus reference TRBV28 and TRBJ2-2, the full variable domain is DVKVTQSSRYLVKRTGEKVFLECVQDMDHENMFWYRQDPGLGLRLIYFSYDVKMKEKGDIPEGYSVSREKKERFSLILESASTNQTSMYLCASSLAGASIYTGELFFGEGSRLTVL.

The V and J genes are TRBV18 and TRBJ2-2; 7 nucleotides match TRBD1. Germline CDR1 KGHSH, CDR2 LQKENI. J lost 6 bases, V lost 3 bases, and 4 bases had no gene match. This CDR3 has 14 amino acids. The CDR3 sequence: CASSPTGLAGELFF. In DNA form, the CDR3 reads TGTGCCAGCTCACCGACAGGGTTGGCCGGGGAGCTGTTTTTT.

This chain links TRBV9 with TRBJ1-2; 7 bases agree with TRBD1. The CDR3 spans 12 residues. V lost 3 bases, J lost 6 bases, and 2 bases stayed unmatched. Per germline, CDR1 SGDLS and CDR2 YYNGEE. The CDR3 protein is CASSGQGNGYTF. DNA of the CDR3: TGTGCCAGCAGCGGACAGGGTAATGGCTACACCTTC. Variable domain in full (rest from reference TRBV9 and TRBJ1-2): DSGVTQTPKHLITATGQRVTLRCSPRSGDLSVYWYQQSLDQGLQFLIQYYNGEERAKGNILERFSAQQFPDLHSELNLSSLELGDSALYFCASSGQGNGYTFGSGTRLTVV.

CDR3 amino acids: CASSPDIGFYGYTF. CDR3 in DNA: TGTGCCAGCAGTCCCGACATCGGATTCTATGGCTACACCTTC. The V and J genes are TRBV27 and TRBJ1-2; D call uncertain. Between the trimmed V and J ends, which lost 5 bases and 4 bases, there was a span of 14 bases. CDR1 and CDR2 (germline): MNHEY, SMNVEV (reference sequence). This CDR3 has 14 residues.

This rearrangement joins TRBV6-4 to TRBJ1-5; TRBD1 matches 10 bases. With V trimmed by 2 bases and J by 3 bases, 7 bases remained unmatched. Germline V gene sequence: CDR1 MRHNA, CDR2 SNTAGT. The CDR3 consists of 17 residues. The CDR3 region has the DNA TGTGCCAGCAGTGACGGGGGACAGGGGCACTACAATCAGCCCCAGCATTTT. As protein: CASSDGGQGHYNQPQHF.

The chain recombines TRBV9 with TRBJ2-3; 7 bases fit TRBD2. Trimming cost V 3 bases and J 5 bases; bases outside gene matches: 9. Germline V gene sequence: CDR1 SGDLS, CDR2 YYNGEE. The CDR3 is 15 amino acids. CDR3 DNA: TGTGCCAGCAGCGCTTCGGGGGGTATTGGAGATACGCAGTATTTT. It is translated as CASSASGGIGDTQYF.

The CDR3 region has the DNA TGTGCCAGCAGGCGGACAGGGGCCCAGCCCCAGCATTTT. The encoded protein is CASRRTGAQPQHF. The chain couples TRBV28 to TRBJ1-5; 9 positions match TRBD1. Germline loops: CDR1 MDHEN, CDR2 SYDVKM. The V segment lost 6 bases and the J segment 7 bases; nucleotides outside the gene matches: 4. The CDR3 has 13 residues. Full variable domain (rest looked up from reference TRBV28 and TRBJ1-5): DVKVTQSSRYLVKRTGEKVFLECVQDMDHENMFWYRQDPGLGLRLIYFSYDVKMKEKGDIPEGYSVSREKKERFSLILESASTNQTSMYLCASRRTGAQPQHFGDGTRLSIL.

V gene TRBV7-6 combines with J gene TRBJ2-3, with a weak D call TRBD2 (6 bases). Germline V gene lookup returns CDR1 SGHVS and CDR2 FNYEAQ. The CDR3 totals 15 residues. The ends were cut back, 2 bases at V and 6 bases at J, with 15 bases in the middle. The CDR3 nucleotides read TGTGCCAGCAGCTTAAACCCCGAGGAGGGGGATACGCAGTATTTT. Translating it yields CASSLNPEEGDTQYF. Filled out from reference TRBV7-6 and TRBJ2-3, the complete variable domain reads GAGVSQSPRYKVTKRGQDVALRCDPISGHVSLYWYRQALGQGPEFLTYFNYEAQQDKSGLPNDRFSAERPEGSISTLTIQRTEQRDSAMYRCASSLNPEEGDTQYFGPGTRLTVL.

This rearrangement joins TRBV4-3 to TRBJ2-1; the D gene is possibly TRBD2 (6 bases). CDR1 is LGHNA, CDR2 YSLEER, per germline. The CDR3 extends over 18 amino acids. Trimming removed 2 bases from V and 0 bases from J, with 17 bases in between. CDR3 bases: TGCGCCAGCAGCCAAAACCCGACTAGTCGGAGCTCCTACAATGAGCAGTTCTTC. This translates into CASSQNPTSRSSYNEQFF.

The chain joins TRBV6-5 to TRBJ2-1, with TRBD2 as a possible D gene (6 bases). Looked up from germline, CDR1 is MNHEY and CDR2 is SVGAGI. There are 13 residues in the CDR3. The ends were cut back, 6 bases at V and 7 bases at J, with 13 bases in the middle. This chain's CDR3 is CASSPGTANEQFF. The CDR3 bases are TGTGCCAGCAGCCCCGGGACTGCGAATGAGCAGTTCTTC.

This chain uses TRBV5-4 with TRBJ2-2; 10 bases agree with TRBD1. The J segment lost 1 base and the V segment lost 3 bases, leaving 0 bases of the junction unmatched. Germline V gives CDR1 SGHNT, CDR2 YYREEE (reference sequence). This CDR3 has 15 amino acids. The CDR3 sequence: CASSWDRGNTGELFF. The CDR3 bases are TGTGCCAGCAGCTGGGACAGGGGGAACACCGGGGAGCTGTTTTTT.

This clone was recorded a few times. The CDR3 is CASKGEAGQPQHF. CDR3 in DNA: TGTGCCAGCAAAGGAGAGGCGGGCCAGCCCCAGCATTTT. The chain recombines TRBV2 with TRBJ1-5; no firm D call. Trimming took off 7 bases at V and 7 bases at J, with 14 bases between the two ends. The CDR3 length is 13 residues. Germline V gene sequence: CDR1 SNHLY, CDR2 FYNNEI.